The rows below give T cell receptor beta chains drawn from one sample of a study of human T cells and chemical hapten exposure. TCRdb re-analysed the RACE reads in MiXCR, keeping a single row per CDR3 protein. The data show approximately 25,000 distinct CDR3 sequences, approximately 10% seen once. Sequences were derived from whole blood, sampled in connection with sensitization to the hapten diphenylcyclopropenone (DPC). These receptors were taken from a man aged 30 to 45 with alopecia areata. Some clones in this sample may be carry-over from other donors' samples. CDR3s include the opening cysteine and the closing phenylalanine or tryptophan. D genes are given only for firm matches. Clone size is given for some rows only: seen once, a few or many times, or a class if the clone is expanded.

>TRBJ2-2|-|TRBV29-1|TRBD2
CSVPGTSGSAGELFF
TGCAGCGTCCCCGGGACTAGCGGGAGTGCCGGGGAGCTGTTTTTT
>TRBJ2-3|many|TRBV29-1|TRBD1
CSVGTGALIDTQYF
TGCAGCGTTGGGACAGGCGCCTTGATAGATACGCAGTATTTT
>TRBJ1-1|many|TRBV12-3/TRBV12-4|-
CASSPRAMGTEAFF
TGTGCCAGCAGCCCCAGGGCCATGGGCACTGAAGCTTTCTTT
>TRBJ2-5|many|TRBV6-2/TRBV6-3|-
CASGLGETQYF
TGTGCCAGTGGACTGGGAGAGACCCAGTACTTC
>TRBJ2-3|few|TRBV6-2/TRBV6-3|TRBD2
CASSPGTSGFTQYF
TGTGCCAGCAGCCCCGGGACTAGCGGATTTACGCAGTATTTT
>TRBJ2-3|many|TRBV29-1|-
CSVESAEYTQYF
TGCAGCGTTGAATCTGCAGAATATACGCAGTATTTT
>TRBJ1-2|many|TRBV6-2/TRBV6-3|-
CASRNSNYGYTF
TGTGCCAGCCGGAACAGCAACTATGGCTACACCTTC
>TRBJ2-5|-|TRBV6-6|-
CASSYLQSAETQYF
TGTGCCAGCAGTTACCTTCAATCCGCAGAGACCCAGTACTTC
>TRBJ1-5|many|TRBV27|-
CASSFSQGNNQPQHF
TGTGCCAGCAGCTTTAGCCAGGGTAACAATCAGCCCCAGCATTTT
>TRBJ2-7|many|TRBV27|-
CASSYRQDPNEQYF
TGTGCCAGCAGTTATAGGCAGGATCCTAACGAGCAGTACTTC
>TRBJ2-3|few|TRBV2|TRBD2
CASSQTSGAPDTQYF
TGTGCCAGCAGCCAGACTAGCGGGGCCCCAGATACGCAGTATTTT
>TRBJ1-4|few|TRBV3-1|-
CASSPRDGEEKLFF
TGTGCCAGCAGTCCCAGGGATGGGGAAGAAAAACTGTTTTTT
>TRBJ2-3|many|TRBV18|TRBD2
CASSPTPGTSGSGDTQYF
TGTGCCAGCTCACCTACACCCGGGACTAGCGGGAGTGGGGATACGCAGTATTTT
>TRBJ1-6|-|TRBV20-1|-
CSARTANYNSPLHF
TGCAGTGCCCGGACAGCGAACTATAATTCACCCCTCCACTTT
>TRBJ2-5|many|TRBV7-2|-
CASSLTKVGRTGETQYF
TGTGCCAGCAGCTTAACGAAAGTGGGGCGGACGGGAGAGACCCAGTACTTC
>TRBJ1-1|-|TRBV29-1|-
CSVSTWGMNTEAFF
TGCAGCGTGAGCACCTGGGGGATGAACACTGAAGCTTTCTTT
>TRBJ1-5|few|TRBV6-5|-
CASSLGVTLGRPKGNQPQHF
TGTGCCAGCAGTCTAGGGGTAACGCTGGGCCGCCCTAAGGGCAATCAGCCCCAGCATTTT
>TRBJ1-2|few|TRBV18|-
CASLPTDANYGYTF
TGTGCCAGCTTACCGACCGACGCTAACTATGGCTACACCTTC
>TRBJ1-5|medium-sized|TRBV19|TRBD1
CASSPEDRGGNQPQHF
TGTGCCAGTAGTCCGGAGGACAGGGGTGGCAATCAGCCCCAGCATTTT
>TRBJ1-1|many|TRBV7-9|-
CASSPPWVGRGTEAFF
TGTGCCAGCAGCCCACCGTGGGTCGGACGGGGAACTGAAGCTTTCTTT
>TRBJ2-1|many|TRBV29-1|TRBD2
CSAEDRDGTSGSVLYNEQFF
TGCAGCGCGGAAGACAGGGATGGGACTAGCGGGAGTGTCCTCTACAATGAGCAGTTCTTC
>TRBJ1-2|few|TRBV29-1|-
CSAGPGSYGYTF
TGCAGCGCCGGGCCCGGTTCTTATGGCTACACCTTC
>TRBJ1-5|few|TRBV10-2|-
CASSPGGQAASNQPQHF
TGCGCCAGCAGTCCCGGAGGGCAGGCCGCTAGCAATCAGCCCCAGCATTTT
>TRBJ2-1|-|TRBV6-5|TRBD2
CASSFRDGGAYNEQFF
TGTGCCAGCAGTTTTCGTGACGGGGGGGCCTACAATGAGCAGTTCTTC
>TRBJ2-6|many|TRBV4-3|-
CASSPRTVSGANVLTF
TGCGCCAGCAGCCCGCGGACAGTATCTGGGGCCAACGTCCTGACTTTC
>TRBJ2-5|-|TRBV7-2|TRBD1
CASSSGTGEIETQYF
TGTGCCAGCAGCTCCGGGACAGGGGAAATTGAGACCCAGTACTTC
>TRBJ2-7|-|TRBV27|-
CASSPRDRTYEQYF
TGTGCCAGCAGTCCCCGAGACAGGACCTACGAGCAGTACTTC
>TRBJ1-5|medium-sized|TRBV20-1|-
CSASRDGSNQPQHF
TGCAGTGCTTCCCGGGACGGTAGCAATCAGCCCCAGCATTTT
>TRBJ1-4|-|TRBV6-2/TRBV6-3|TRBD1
CASSYGVTGGVGEKLFF
TGTGCCAGCAGTTACGGGGTTACAGGGGGAGTCGGAGAAAAACTGTTTTTT
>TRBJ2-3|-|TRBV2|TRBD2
CASSEWASGVPDTQYF
TGTGCTAGCAGTGAATGGGCTAGCGGGGTCCCAGATACGCAGTATTTT
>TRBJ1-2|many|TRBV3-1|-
CASSQRQGFGYTF
TGTGCCAGCAGCCAAAGGCAGGGGTTTGGCTACACCTTC
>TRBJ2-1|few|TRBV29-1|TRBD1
CSVSAWGRDSEQFF
TGCAGCGTTTCCGCATGGGGTCGGGACAGCGAGCAGTTCTTC
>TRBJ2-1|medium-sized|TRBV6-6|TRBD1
CASTLGGQAKFSYNEQFF
TGTGCCAGCACCCTAGGGGGACAGGCGAAGTTCTCCTACAATGAGCAGTTCTTC
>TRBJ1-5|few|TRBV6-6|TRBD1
CASSSGDRANQPQHF
TGTGCCAGCAGTTCCGGGGACAGAGCCAATCAGCCCCAGCATTTT
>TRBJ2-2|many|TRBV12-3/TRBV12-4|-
CATFRTVGELFF
TGTGCCACCTTCAGGACGGTCGGGGAGCTGTTTTTT
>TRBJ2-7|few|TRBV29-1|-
CSVELRGAEYF
TGCAGCGTGGAACTTAGGGGAGCGGAGTACTTC
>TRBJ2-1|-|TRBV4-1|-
CASSQKGGGSGNEQFF
TGCGCCAGCAGCCAGAAGGGAGGGGGTTCTGGAAATGAGCAGTTCTTC
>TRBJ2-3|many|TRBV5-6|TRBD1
CASSLVTGQGITDTQYF
TGTGCCAGCAGCTTGGTTACGGGACAGGGGATTACAGATACGCAGTATTTT
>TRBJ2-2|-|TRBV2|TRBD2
CASRLAGDTGELFF
TGTGCCAGCAGACTAGCGGGAGACACCGGGGAGCTGTTTTTT
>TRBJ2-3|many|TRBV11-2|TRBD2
CASSLGAGGSTDTQYF
TGTGCCAGCAGCTTAGGAGCGGGGGGCAGCACAGATACGCAGTATTTT